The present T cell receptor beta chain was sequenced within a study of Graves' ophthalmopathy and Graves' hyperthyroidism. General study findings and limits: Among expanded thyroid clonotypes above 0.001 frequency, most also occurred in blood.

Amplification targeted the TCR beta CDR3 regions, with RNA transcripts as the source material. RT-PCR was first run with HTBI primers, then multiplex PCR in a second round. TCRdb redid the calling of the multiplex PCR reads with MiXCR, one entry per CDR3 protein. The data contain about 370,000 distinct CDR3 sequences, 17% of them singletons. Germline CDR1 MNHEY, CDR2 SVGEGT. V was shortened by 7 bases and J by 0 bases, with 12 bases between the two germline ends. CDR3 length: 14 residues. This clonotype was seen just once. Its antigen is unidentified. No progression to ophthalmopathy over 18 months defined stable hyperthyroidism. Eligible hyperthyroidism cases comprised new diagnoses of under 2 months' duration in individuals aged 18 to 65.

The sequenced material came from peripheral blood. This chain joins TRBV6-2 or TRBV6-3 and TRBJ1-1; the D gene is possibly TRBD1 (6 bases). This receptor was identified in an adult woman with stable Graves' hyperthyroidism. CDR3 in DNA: TGTGCCAGCACCCGGGGGCAGGTGAACACTGAAGCTTTCTTT. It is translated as CASTRGQVNTEAFF.